Included here is one TCR beta chain sequence, with context. The antigen remains unidentified. The assay was immunoSEQ multiplex PCR, and TCRdb's table has in-frame clones only and misses some. Here the sample spans 2 million to 2.5 million clones, 90% to 96% being singletons. The data were obtained in a study of shared clonotypes between healthy human individuals. Overall study: CD4 naive and memory got three plates each, CD8 naive two, CD8 memory one.

Study-level findings and limits: Relative to clonotypes present in all four donors, those not shared had lower generation probabilities.

There were no recent acute infections or vaccinations among the donors, who were healthy HIV-negative adults. Division of CD4+ cells produced a CD45RA+ naive subset and a CD45RA-negative memory subset. The CDR3 consists of 14 residues. Germline lookup yields CDR1 SNHLY and CDR2 FYNNEI. Trimming pared 4 bases from V and 4 bases from J, leaving 14 bases between. This receptor was taken from a young man in good health. The sequenced sample consisted of naive CD4+ T cells sorted from blood. Subset given: CD45RA+ positively selected. V usage is TRBV2 and J usage is TRBJ2-7; a weak D match, TRBD1 (5 bases). Written as DNA, the CDR3 is TGTGCCAGCAGTGTAAAGGGGAATTCATACGAGCAGTACTTC. This codes for CASSVKGNSYEQYF.